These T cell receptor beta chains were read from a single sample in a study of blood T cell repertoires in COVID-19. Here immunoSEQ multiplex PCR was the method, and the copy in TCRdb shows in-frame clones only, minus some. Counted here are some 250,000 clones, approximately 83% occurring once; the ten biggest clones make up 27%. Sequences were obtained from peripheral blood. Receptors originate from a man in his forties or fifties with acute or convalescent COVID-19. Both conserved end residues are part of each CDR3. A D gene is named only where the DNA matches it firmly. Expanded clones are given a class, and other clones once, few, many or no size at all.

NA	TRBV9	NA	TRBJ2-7	TGTGCCAGCAGCGTAGGGAGCTGGACCTACGAGCAGTACTTC	CASSVGSWTYEQYF
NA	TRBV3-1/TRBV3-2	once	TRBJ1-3	TGTGCCAGCAGCCAAGACCGGGTTGGGGGAAACACCATATATTTT	CASSQDRVGGNTIYF
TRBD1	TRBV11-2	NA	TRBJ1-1	TGTGCCAGCAGCTACCCAGACAGGGTGACTGAAGCTTTCTTT	CASSYPDRVTEAFF
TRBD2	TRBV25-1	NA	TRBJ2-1	TGTGCCAGCAGTCCCTGGGCGATAGCGGGGTACAATGAGCAGTTCTTC	CASSPWAIAGYNEQFF
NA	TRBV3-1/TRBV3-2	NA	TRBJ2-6	TGTGCCAGCAGCCAATTGGCCCAATACTCTGGGGCCAACGTCCTGACTTTC	CASSQLAQYSGANVLTF
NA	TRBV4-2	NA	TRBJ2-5	TGTGCCAGCAGCCAAGAGGGACTTCTTACGGAGACCCAGTACTTC	CASSQEGLLTETQYF
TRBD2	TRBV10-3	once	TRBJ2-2	TGTGCCACCGGGGGGGATTCGGGGGAGCTGTTTTTT	CATGGDSGELFF
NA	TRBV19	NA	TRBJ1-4	TGTGCCAGTACCCGAGGGCGGGACGCCCGGTTCGTCGGTAATGAAAAACTGTTTTTT	CASTRGRDARFVGNEKLFF
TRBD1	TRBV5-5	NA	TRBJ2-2	TGTGCCAGCAGCGACCCCGGGACAGGGGGTACCGGGGAGCTGTTTTTT	CASSDPGTGGTGELFF
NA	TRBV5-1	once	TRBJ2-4	TGCGCCAGCAGCTTTAGCGACGCAAGGGACATTCAGTACTTC	CASSFSDARDIQYF
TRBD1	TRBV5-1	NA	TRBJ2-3	TGCGCCAGCAGTGACACCGGGACAGCCACAGATACGCAGTATTTT	CASSDTGTATDTQYF
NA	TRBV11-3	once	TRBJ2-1	TGTGCCAGCAGCTGGGGTGAGGGCAATGAGCAGTTCTTC	CASSWGEGNEQFF
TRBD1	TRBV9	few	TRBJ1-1	TGTGCCAGCAGCGGAGGGGACAGGGGGTCGTCTGAAGCTTTCTTT	CASSGGDRGSSEAFF
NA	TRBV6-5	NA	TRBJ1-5	TGTGCCAGCTCTCGGTCTCAGCCCCAGCATTTT	CASSRSQPQHF
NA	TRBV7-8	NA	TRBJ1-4	TGTGCCAGCGCTCTAGGGGCAGTTAATGAAAAACTGTTTTTT	CASALGAVNEKLFF
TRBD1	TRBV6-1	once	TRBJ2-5	TGTGCCAGCAGTGAAGTTCGGGGGACAGGGGAAGAGACCCAGTACTTC	CASSEVRGTGEETQYF
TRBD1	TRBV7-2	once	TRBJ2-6	TGTGCCAGCAGCCCAAACAGGGGTTCTGGGGCCAACGTCCTGACTTTC	CASSPNRGSGANVLTF
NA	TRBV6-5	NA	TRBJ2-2	TGTGCCAGCAGTCGCGCGAACACCGGGGAGCTGTTTTTT	CASSRANTGELFF
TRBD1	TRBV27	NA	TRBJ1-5	TGTGCCAGCGGGGCAGGGGGACAGCCCCAGCATTTT	CASGAGGQPQHF
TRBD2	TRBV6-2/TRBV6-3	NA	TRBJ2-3	TGTGCCAGCAGTTACTCGAGCGGGAGAGTGGCAGATACGCAGTATTTT	CASSYSSGRVADTQYF
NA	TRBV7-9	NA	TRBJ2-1	TGTGCCAGCAGCTTATCCGCCTGGACTACTTTTAACGATGAGCAGTTCTTC	CASSLSAWTTFNDEQFF
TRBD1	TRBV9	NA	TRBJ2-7	TGTGCCAGCACCTCCGGGACAGGGTCCTACGAGCAGTACTTC	CASTSGTGSYEQYF
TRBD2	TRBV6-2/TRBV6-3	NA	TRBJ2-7	TGTGCCAGCAGCTTAGGGACTAGCGGCTGGGGCGAGCAGTACTTC	CASSLGTSGWGEQYF
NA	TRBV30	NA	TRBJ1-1	TGTGCCTGGAGTGTACACCCCCCGAAGGAAGCTTTCTTT	CAWSVHPPKEAFF
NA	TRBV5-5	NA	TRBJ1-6	TGTGCCAGCAGCAATGGAGACTATAATTCACCCCTCCACTTT	CASSNGDYNSPLHF
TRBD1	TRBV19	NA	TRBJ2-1	TGTGCCAGTAGTTTGGGACAGAACAATGAGCAGTTCTTC	CASSLGQNNEQFF
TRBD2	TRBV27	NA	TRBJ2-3	TGTGCCAGCAGTACTAGCGGGAGACGCACAGATACGCAGTATTTT	CASSTSGRRTDTQYF
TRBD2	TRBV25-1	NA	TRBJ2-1	TGTGCCAGCAGAACCCAGGGACTAGCGGGAAATGAGCAGTTCTTC	CASRTQGLAGNEQFF
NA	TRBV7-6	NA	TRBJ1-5	TGTGCCAGCAGCTTAGAACCCGGGTTCAATCAGCCCCAGCATTTT	CASSLEPGFNQPQHF
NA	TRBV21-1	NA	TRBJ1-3	TGTGCCAGCAGCAAAGCAGGGGACAGGGCTGGAAACACCATATATTTT	CASSKAGDRAGNTIYF
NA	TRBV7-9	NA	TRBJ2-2	TGTGCCAGCGGCTATTCAGTCGCAAACACCGGGGAGCTGTTTTTT	CASGYSVANTGELFF
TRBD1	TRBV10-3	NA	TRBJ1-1	TGTGCCATCAGACCCCGGGACAGGGGAGATAAAGCTTTCTTT	CAIRPRDRGDKAFF
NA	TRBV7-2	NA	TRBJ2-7	TGTGCCAGCAGCTCCCGGGACAACCCCTACGAGCAGTACTTC	CASSSRDNPYEQYF
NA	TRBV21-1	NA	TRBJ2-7	TGTGCCAGCAGATATACCAAGGGACAGACGAATCGCATACCCTACGAGCAGTACTTC	CASRYTKGQTNRIPYEQYF
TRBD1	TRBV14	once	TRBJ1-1	TGTGCCAGCAGCCACCCGGGACAGGGGACTGAAGCTTTCTTT	CASSHPGQGTEAFF